This entry describes one T cell receptor (beta chain). Its antigen is currently unknown. Time point defined: pre-treatment sample, taken before nivolumab and TIL therapy. The libraries were made with immunoSEQ v3. Libraries were prepared by immunoSEQ multiplex PCR; TCRdb keeps only in-frame clonotypes and omits some of them. The table records about 19,000 clones, about 80% of them present only once. These data come from a study of TIL therapy for anti-PD-1-resistant metastatic lung cancer. Study in general: Most patients had lung adenocarcinoma.

Study-level points and caveats: After infusion, TIL clonotypes partly replaced peripheral T cells and declined over months.

The sequence derives from a person between 25 and 79 years old with non-small cell lung cancer. The starting material was blood, obtained at baseline.

CDR3 coding DNA: TGTGCCAGCAGCAAAGTTCATAGGGCTGGGGCTTTCTTT. It yields the protein CASSKVHRAGAFF. The J gene is TRBJ1-1, the V gene TRBV21-1. TRBV21-1 is an annotated pseudogene. This CDR3 has 13 residues.